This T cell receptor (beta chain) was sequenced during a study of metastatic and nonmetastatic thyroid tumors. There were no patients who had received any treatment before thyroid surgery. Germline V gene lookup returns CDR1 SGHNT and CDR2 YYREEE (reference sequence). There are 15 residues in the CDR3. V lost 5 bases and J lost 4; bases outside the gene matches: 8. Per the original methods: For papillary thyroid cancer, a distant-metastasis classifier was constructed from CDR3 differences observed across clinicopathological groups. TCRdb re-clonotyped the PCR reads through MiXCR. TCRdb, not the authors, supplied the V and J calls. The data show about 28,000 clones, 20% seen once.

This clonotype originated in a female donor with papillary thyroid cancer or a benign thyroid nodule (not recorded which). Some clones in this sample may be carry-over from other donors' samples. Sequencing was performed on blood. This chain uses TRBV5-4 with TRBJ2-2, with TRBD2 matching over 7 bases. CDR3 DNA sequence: TGTGCCAGCAGGTCCGGGACTAACCCCACCGGGGAGCTGTTTTTT. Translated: CASRSGTNPTGELFF.